A single sample gave rise to the 29 T cell receptor beta chains below, sequenced in a study of beta chain features in type 1 diabetes. Points from the study as a whole: Shortening of TCRB CDR3s, moderate but significant, appeared in all four CD4+ subsets of Type 1 diabetes patients.

The entirety of the isolated RNA underwent reverse transcription, so expressed TCRB transcripts were sequenced. TCRdb's copy holds only in-frame clones and misses some; the assay was immunoSEQ multiplex PCR. The table includes almost 350,000 clones, approximately 10% detected once. No cognate antigen is known for these TCRs. The source material was central memory CD4+ T cells from blood. All receptors derive from a man under 40 with type 1 diabetes.

This clone was counted a few times. The chain is built from TRBV27 and TRBJ1-2; the match to TRBD1 covers 12 bases. The J segment lost 8 bases and the V segment lost 5 bases, leaving 9 bases of the junction unmatched. Germline V lookup: CDR1 MNHEY, CDR2 SMNVEV (reference sequence). The CDR3 is 15 amino acids. The CDR3 DNA reads TGTGCCAGCAGTAGCAACCGGGACAGGGGGCGAGGCTACACCTTC. This translates into CASSSNRDRGRGYTF.

The chain recombines TRBV19 with TRBJ2-7, with a weak D call TRBD1 (6 bases). Germline V gene data show CDR1 as LNHDA and CDR2 as SQIVND (reference sequence). The CDR3 extends over 14 amino acids. Trimming took off 5 bases at V and 3 bases at J, with 14 bases between the two ends. The chain's CDR3 is CASSPEGGYYEQYF. Here the CDR3 DNA reads TGTGCCAGTAGTCCAGAAGGGGGTTACTACGAGCAGTACTTC.

This clone came up a few times. The chain couples TRBV5-4 to TRBJ2-1, with 13 bases lining up with TRBD2. V dropped 4 bases and J dropped 3; count of bases not matched to a gene: 4. The V gene's germline CDR1 is SGHNT and CDR2 YYREEE (reference sequence). The CDR3 spans 16 residues. The CDR3 sequence is CASSPGTSGNYNEQFF. CDR3 DNA sequence: TGTGCCAGCAGCCCGGGGACTAGCGGGAACTACAATGAGCAGTTCTTC.

V is TRBV9 and J is TRBJ1-1, with 8 bases that match TRBD1. Germline values: CDR1 SGDLS, CDR2 YYNGEE. V trimming: 4 bases; J trimming: 0 bases; junction bases outside the gene matches: 5. The CDR3 spans 15 residues. CDR3 nucleotide sequence: TGTGCCAGCAGCACAGGGGGGCTGATGAACACTGAAGCTTTCTTT. As protein: CASSTGGLMNTEAFF.

This chain connects TRBV2 to TRBJ1-5, with D uncertain. Deletions cut 7 bases from V and 6 bases from J, with 16 bases between. Germline V gives CDR1 SNHLY, CDR2 FYNNEI. This CDR3 comprises 14 residues. DNA for the CDR3: TGTGCCAGCAACGGACTCCGGGAAGGTCAGCCCCAGCATTTT. Translating gives CASNGLREGQPQHF.

This clone was detected only a few times. V gene TRBV7-2 combines with J gene TRBJ1-6, with D possibly being TRBD1 (5 bases). Germline V CDR1 and CDR2: SGHTA, FQGNSA. There are 17 residues in the CDR3. The V gene lost 5 bases and the J gene lost 0 bases, with 14 bases spanning the gap. The CDR3, as DNA: TGTGCCAGCAGCCTGGGGGGAGGGAGCTCCTATAATTCACCCCTCCACTTT. Its translation is CASSLGGGSSYNSPLHF.

This clone has more than one count but fewer than ten. CDR3 nucleotide sequence: TGTGCCAGCAGTGCCAACACAGGGAACAATTCACCCCTCCACTTT. Its protein product is CASSANTGNNSPLHF. The chain combines TRBV2 with TRBJ1-6; maybe TRBD1 (6 bases). Per germline, CDR1 SNHLY and CDR2 FYNNEI. V lost 4 bases, J lost 7 bases, and 14 bases lay in between. The CDR3 consists of 15 residues.

V gene TRBV2 combines with J gene TRBJ2-5; D gene ambiguous. V lost 0 bases and J lost 4, with 12 bases in between. This CDR3 spans 15 amino acids. Germline CDR1 SNHLY, CDR2 FYNNEI. This CDR3 is CASSEALRTGETQYF. CDR3 DNA sequence: TGTGCCAGCAGTGAAGCGCTTCGGACGGGAGAGACCCAGTACTTC.

The table lists this clone with a few counts. The chain combines TRBV28 with TRBJ1-5; no definite D call. The CDR3 is 15 residues long. Germline CDR1 MDHEN, CDR2 SYDVKM. V gave up 4 bases and J gave up 3 bases, with 13 bases separating them. The CDR3 here is CASSSRSGYNQPQHF. Written as DNA, the CDR3 is TGTGCCAGCAGTTCCCGGTCGGGGTACAATCAGCCCCAGCATTTT.

This clone was detected ten times or more. This chain connects TRBV5-1 to TRBJ2-1; 7 nucleotides align to TRBD1. Germline V gives CDR1 SGHRS, CDR2 YFSETQ. Trimming took 4 bases from V and 2 from J; bases not matched to a gene: 6. The CDR3 covers 15 residues. CDR3 residues: CASSETGTAYNEQFF. CDR3 nucleotide sequence: TGCGCCAGCAGCGAAACCGGGACAGCCTACAATGAGCAGTTCTTC.

This clone was recorded many times. The J gene is TRBJ2-3, the V gene TRBV14; maybe TRBD2 (5 bases). V was cut by 1 base and J by 2 bases, with 16 bases left in between. Per the germline V gene, CDR1 is SGHDN and CDR2 is FVKESK. The CDR3 spans 17 residues. CDR3: CASSQGERFTLTDTQYF. CDR3 DNA sequence: TGTGCCAGCAGCCAAGGGGAGCGATTTACTCTCACAGATACGCAGTATTTT.

In its sample, this clone was seen once. The chain links TRBV18 to TRBJ1-1; tentative D call: TRBD1 (5 bases). Germline V CDR1 and CDR2: KGHSH, LQKENI. CDR3 length equals 16 residues. Trimming shortened V by 3 bases and J by 1 base, and 15 bases separated the two germline ends. Written as DNA, the CDR3 is TGTGCCAGCTCACCCCGTACTAGGGACGAGAACACTGAAGCTTTCTTT. Translation gives CASSPRTRDENTEAFF.

The rearrangement links TRBV7-9 to TRBJ2-5; D is undetermined. Germline V gene data show CDR1 as SEHNR and CDR2 as FQNEAQ (reference sequence). This CDR3 has 13 amino acids. Trimming shortened V by 2 bases and J by 2 bases, and 6 bases separated the two germline ends. The CDR3 region has the DNA TGTGCCAGCAGCTTATTCCTTCAAGAGACCCAGTACTTC. This gives the protein CASSLFLQETQYF.

This clone has ten or more counts. CDR3 sequence: CASSSRAGDAHNEQFF. In nucleotides, the CDR3 is TGTGCCAGCAGCTCCCGCGCCGGGGATGCACACAATGAGCAGTTCTTC. The chain carries TRBV5-4 and TRBJ2-1, with D tentatively TRBD2 (5 bases). V was pared by 3 bases and J by 5 bases, with 18 bases between. Germline loops: CDR1 SGHNT, CDR2 YYREEE (reference sequence). This CDR3 is built from 16 residues.

J is TRBJ2-3 and V is TRBV7-8; 10 bases align to TRBD2. V lost 6 bases and J lost 1; bases outside the gene matches: 7. The CDR3 is made up of 16 amino acids. Germline V gene sequence: CDR1 SGHVS, CDR2 FQNEAQ. CDR3 protein: CASSRRTSGRTDTQYF. For the CDR3, the DNA is TGTGCCAGCAGTCGCCGGACTAGCGGACGCACAGATACGCAGTATTTT. Based on the CDR3 plus reference TRBV7-8 and TRBJ2-3, the full variable domain is GAGVSQSPRYKVAKRGQDVALRCDPISGHVSLFWYQQALGQGPEFLTYFQNEAQLDKSGLPSDRFFAERPEGSVSTLKIQRTQQEDSAVYLCASSRRTSGRTDTQYFGPGTRLTVL.

The gene calls are TRBV10-3 and TRBJ1-2; D ambiguous. Germline V gives CDR1 ENHRY, CDR2 SYGVKD. Trimming removed 5 bases at V and 0 bases at J, with 10 bases between. This CDR3 has 14 amino acids. The CDR3 nucleotides are TGTGCCATCAGTATCGGCGGAACTAACTATGGCTACACCTTC. Protein: CAISIGGTNYGYTF.

Comment on this clone: It differs at one base from a far larger clone, so likely a read error. The genes are TRBV7-2 and TRBJ1-3; D might be TRBD1 (5 bases). CDR3 length equals 14 residues. The germline V and J ends were trimmed by 4 bases and 0 bases, with 7 bases remaining between them. Looked up from germline, CDR1 is SGHTA and CDR2 is FQGNSA. The CDR3 coding sequence is TGTGCCAGCAGCTCGACAGCCTCTGGAAACACCATATATTTT. Its translation is CASSSTASGNTIYF.

This clone was seen only a few times. The gene calls are TRBV2 and TRBJ2-7; D possibly corresponds to TRBD2 (6 bases). Between the trimmed V and J ends, which lost 8 bases and 0 bases, there was a span of 11 bases. Germline-derived CDR1 and CDR2 are SNHLY and FYNNEI. This CDR3 is built from 13 residues. The DNA of the CDR3 is TGTGCCAGCGCCCGGGACTCCTCCTACGAGCAGTACTTC. Amino acids: CASARDSSYEQYF.

This clone was counted between two and nine times. A read error may explain this, as a much larger clone is one base away. Other DNA sequences of this sample code for an identical CDR3. The chain joins TRBV7-2 to TRBJ2-1; a weak D match, TRBD2 (6 bases). The ends were cut back, 1 base at V and 2 bases at J, with 9 bases in the middle. The CDR3 consists of 15 residues. The V gene's germline CDR1 is SGHTA and CDR2 FQGNSA. The CDR3 here is CASSLDGGTYNEQFF. The CDR3 DNA reads as TGTGCCAGCAGCTTAGACGGGGGAACCTACAATGAGCAGTTCTTC.

The chain's CDR3 is CAIGASGGDEQFF. CDR3 coding DNA: TGTGCCATCGGGGCTAGCGGGGGGGATGAGCAGTTCTTC. The gene calls are TRBV10-3 and TRBJ2-1, with 12 bases that match TRBD2. V gave up 8 bases and J gave up 8 bases; unmatched junction bases: 4. The V gene's germline CDR1 is ENHRY and CDR2 SYGVKD. The CDR3 contains 13 residues.

This sequence joins TRBV30 and TRBJ1-5, with TRBD1 as a possible D gene (6 bases). V shed 3 bases and J shed 6 bases, with 12 bases lying between them. The CDR3 spans 13 residues. Germline CDR1 and CDR2: GTSNPN and SVGIG (reference sequence). The CDR3 bases are TGTGCCTGGAGCCCAGGGGAGCGTCAGCCCCAGCATTTT. It codes for CAWSPGERQPQHF.

The rearrangement uses TRBV7-2 and TRBJ2-7; D may be TRBD2 (6 bases). The ends were cut back, 2 bases at V and 6 bases at J, with 8 bases in the middle. From germline, CDR1 is SGHTA and CDR2 FQGNSA. This CDR3 contains 12 residues. CDR3 protein: CASSLTAGEQYF. CDR3 nucleotides: TGTGCCAGCAGCTTAACAGCGGGCGAGCAGTACTTC.

The chain couples TRBV28 to TRBJ2-1; D not certain. V was pared by 3 bases and J by 8 bases, with 14 bases between. Germline lookup yields CDR1 MDHEN and CDR2 SYDVKM. This CDR3 is 14 amino acids long. The CDR3 nucleotides read TGTGCCAGCAGTTTCCCCGTCGGTCGCCATGAGCAGTTCTTC. It encodes CASSFPVGRHEQFF. The whole variable domain, remainder taken from reference TRBV28 and TRBJ2-1, is DVKVTQSSRYLVKRTGEKVFLECVQDMDHENMFWYRQDPGLGLRLIYFSYDVKMKEKGDIPEGYSVSREKKERFSLILESASTNQTSMYLCASSFPVGRHEQFFGPGTRLTVL.

This clone was seen a handful of times. CDR3 DNA sequence: TGTGCCAGCAGCTCCTTACAGGGGGCTCAGCCCCAGCATTTT. Its protein is CASSSLQGAQPQHF. This chain connects TRBV7-9 to TRBJ1-5; 9 nucleotides align to TRBD1. The CDR3 contains 14 residues. Losses at the gene ends were 4 bases for V and 6 bases for J; bases not matched to a gene: 4. Germline lookup yields CDR1 SEHNR and CDR2 FQNEAQ (reference sequence).

The gene calls are TRBV30 and TRBJ1-1, with TRBD1 matching 7 bases. V trimming: 2 bases; J trimming: 7 bases; junction bases outside the gene matches: 1. The germline V gene has CDR1 GTSNPN and CDR2 SVGIG (reference sequence). This CDR3 spans 11 amino acids. The CDR3 region has the DNA TGTGCCTGGAGTCGGGACAGTGAAGCTTTCTTT. Protein sequence: CAWSRDSEAFF.

The rearrangement joins TRBV7-2 to TRBJ2-5; tentatively, D is TRBD2 (5 bases). CDR3 length: 13 amino acids. V was cut by 5 bases and J by 5 bases, with 12 bases left in between. Germline CDR1 and CDR2: SGHTA and FQGNSA. CDR3 in DNA: TGTGCCAGCAGCCCTAGCCTGTTGGAGACCCAGTACTTC. This sequence encodes CASSPSLLETQYF.

The sample holds a few counts of this clone. The J gene is TRBJ2-1, the V gene TRBV9; no clear D. Germline CDR1 is SGDLS and CDR2 is YYNGEE. This CDR3 region has 16 residues. V gave up 0 bases and J gave up 3 bases, with 13 bases separating them. The CDR3 is CASSVGARALYNEQFF. The CDR3 DNA reads TGTGCCAGCAGCGTAGGTGCTAGAGCCCTCTACAATGAGCAGTTCTTC.

This clone was observed a few times. The chain links TRBV7-9 to TRBJ2-1, with no clear D. CDR1 and CDR2 from the germline V gene are SEHNR and FQNEAQ (reference sequence). The ends were cut back, 4 bases at V and 2 bases at J, with 12 bases in the middle. CDR3 length: 15 residues. CDR3 in DNA: TGTGCCAGCAGCTCCGTAGCTACGGCCTACAATGAGCAGTTCTTC. Translated: CASSSVATAYNEQFF.

V and J are TRBV7-2 and TRBJ2-7; 9 bases line up with TRBD1. Germline values: CDR1 SGHTA, CDR2 FQGNSA. J was trimmed by 3 bases and V by 3 bases; bases with no gene match: 6. This CDR3 is built from 15 residues. The CDR3 sequence: CASSFGQGPNYEQYF. CDR3 coding DNA: TGTGCCAGCAGCTTCGGACAGGGGCCTAACTACGAGCAGTACTTC.